This T cell receptor beta chain is drawn from a study of T cells in tuberculosis (dated by TCRdb to between 2017 and 2018). The study in broad terms: In the study, CD1B tetramers and high-throughput TCR immunosequencing were combined to characterize T cells specific for the mycobacterial lipid antigen glucose monomycolate (GMM). General findings and caveats noted by the study authors: T cells that bind the CD1B-GMM tetramer with low affinity may have been missed by the stringent sort gate.

Trimming leaves V shorter by 2 bases and J shorter by 3 bases, with the junction holding 11 bases beyond the gene matches. CDR1 KGHSH and CDR2 LQKENI were looked up in the germline V gene. From the cysteine through the phenylalanine, the CDR3 covers 17 amino acids. This entry keeps only the CDR3 DNA: 51 bases, framed from base 1. With respect to this clone: Base qualities are not at hand, and no much larger clone is one base apart.

Because TCR-alpha and TCR-beta chains were sequenced unpaired, no information on chain pairing was available. The immunoSEQ multiplex PCR assay was used to generate TCR libraries, with TCR-beta and/or TCR-alpha/delta assays applied to each sample. The amplified TCR libraries were sequenced on the Illumina high-throughput platform. Per the authors' processing: Clustering and dimensionality reduction were performed using pairwise TCRdist distances among GMM-specific receptors from ex vivo sorted or in vitro expanded T cells. Sequence motifs, defined by gene usage and CDR3 content, were tested for enrichment in tetramer-positive compared with tetramer-negative populations. Sourced from immuneACCESS, this table was stored by TCRdb with only in-frame sequences that have V and J called. A share of the clones is absent; for the studies checked, an unresolved V gene accounts for under half, and the remainder has no known explanation. That table is the source of V, J and clone size, and D and trimming were worked out from the DNA. The sample records tens of thousands of clones, around 90% of which are singletons. Around 1.8% of the sample belongs to the ten largest clones.

Thawed, overnight-rested PBMC were stained with GMM-loaded CD1B tetramer, a Live/Dead dye and anti-CD3, then sorted on a FACS Aria II. CD1B tetramers were loaded with C32 glucose monomycolate purified from Rhodococcus equi. Before cryopreservation, the PBMC later used for tetramer sorting had been depleted of CD14-expressing monocytes as part of a separate study. From each donor, 75,000 to 100,000 tetramer-negative cells were sorted and analyzed together with the tetramer-positive cells. Antigen-specific T cells were sorted from several healthy South African adults using GMM-loaded CD1B tetramers. The chain employs TRBV18 and TRBJ1-2; 8 central nucleotides agree with TRBD1. The specimen was CD1b-GMM tetramer-negative cells sorted from PBMCs. The meaning of the sample's cell subset or site label: T cells not binding CD1B-GMM tetramer, sorted from same donor. This receptor was identified in an adult woman with latent tuberculosis. The nucleotide sequence is TGTGCCAGCTCACCAGTCTCAGGGACAGGATCCGACTATGGCTACACCTTC. The translation is CASSPVSGTGSDYGYTF.